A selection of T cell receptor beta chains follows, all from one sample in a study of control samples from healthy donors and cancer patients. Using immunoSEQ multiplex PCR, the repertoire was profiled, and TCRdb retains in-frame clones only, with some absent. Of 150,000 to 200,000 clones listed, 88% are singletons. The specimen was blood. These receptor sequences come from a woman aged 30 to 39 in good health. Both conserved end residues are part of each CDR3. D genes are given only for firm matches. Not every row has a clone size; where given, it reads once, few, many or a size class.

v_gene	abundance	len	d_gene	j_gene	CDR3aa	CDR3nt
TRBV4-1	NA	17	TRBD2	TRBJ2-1	CASSTGLAGGVRNEQFF	TGCGCCAGCAGCACAGGACTAGCGGGAGGCGTACGCAATGAGCAGTTCTTC
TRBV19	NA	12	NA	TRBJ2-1	CATLHGGNEQFF	TGTGCCACCCTACATGGGGGTAATGAGCAGTTCTTC
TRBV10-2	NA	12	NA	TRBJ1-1	CASSGAGLRAFF	TGCGCCAGCAGTGGGGCGGGTCTTCGAGCTTTCTTT
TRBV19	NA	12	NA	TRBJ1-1	CASSIWGAEAFF	TGTGCCAGTAGTATCTGGGGGGCTGAAGCTTTCTTT
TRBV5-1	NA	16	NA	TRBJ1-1	CASSHGRGAGNTEAFF	TGCGCCAGCAGCCACGGTAGGGGCGCGGGGAACACTGAAGCTTTCTTT
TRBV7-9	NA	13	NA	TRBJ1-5	CASSLKVNQPQHF	TGTGCCAGCAGCTTAAAGGTAAATCAGCCCCAGCATTTT
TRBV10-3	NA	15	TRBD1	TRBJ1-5	CAISGQGDSNQPQHF	TGTGCCATCAGTGGCCAGGGGGATAGCAATCAGCCCCAGCATTTT
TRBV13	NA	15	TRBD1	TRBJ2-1	CASSLEGTGLDEQFF	TGTGCCAGCAGCTTAGAAGGGACAGGGCTCGATGAGCAGTTCTTC
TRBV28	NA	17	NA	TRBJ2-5	CASSLNPLWRGRETQYF	TGTGCCAGCAGTTTAAACCCGTTATGGCGGGGGCGAGAGACCCAGTACTTC
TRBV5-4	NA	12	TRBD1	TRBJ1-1	CASSSAGQGSFF	TGTGCCAGCAGCTCGGCGGGACAGGGCTCTTTCTTT
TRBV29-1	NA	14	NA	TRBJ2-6	CSVAGESGANVLTF	TGCAGCGTTGCCGGGGAGTCAGGGGCCAACGTCCTGACTTTC
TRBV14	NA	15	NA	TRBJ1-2	CASTNFRGGIEGYTF	TGTGCCAGCACCAACTTCAGGGGCGGGATTGAAGGCTACACCTTC
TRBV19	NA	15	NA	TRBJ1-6	CASRGGQGLHSPLHF	TGTGCCAGTAGAGGGGGGCAGGGACTTCATTCACCCCTCCACTTT
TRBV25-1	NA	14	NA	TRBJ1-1	CASSDIRGGGEAFF	TGTGCCAGCAGTGACATCCGGGGCGGGGGGGAAGCTTTCTTT
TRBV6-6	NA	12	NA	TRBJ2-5	CASSAIQETQYF	TGTGCCAGCAGTGCGATCCAAGAGACCCAGTACTTC
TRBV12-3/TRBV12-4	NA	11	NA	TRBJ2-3	CASTQRDTQYF	TGTGCCAGCACCCAGCGGGATACGCAGTATTTT
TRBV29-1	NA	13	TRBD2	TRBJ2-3	CSVEGGETDTQYF	TGCAGCGTTGAGGGGGGGGAGACAGATACGCAGTATTTT
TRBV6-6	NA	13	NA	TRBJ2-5	CASSFRRFETQYF	TGTGCCAGCAGTTTCAGGCGTTTTGAGACCCAGTACTTC
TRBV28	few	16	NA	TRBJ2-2	CASIHLGGMNTGELFF	TGTGCCAGCATTCATCTTGGCGGGATGAACACCGGGGAGCTGTTTTTT
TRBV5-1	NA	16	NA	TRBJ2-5	CASSPLRGTTQETQYF	TGCGCCAGCAGCCCCCTGCGGGGGACAACCCAAGAGACCCAGTACTTC
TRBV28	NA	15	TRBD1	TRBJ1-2	CASSLAGQNNYGYTF	TGTGCCAGCAGTTTAGCGGGACAGAATAACTATGGCTACACCTTC
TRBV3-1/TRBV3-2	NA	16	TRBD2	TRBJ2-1	CASSQLTSGRDNEQFF	TGTGCCAGCAGCCAGTTGACTAGCGGGAGGGACAATGAGCAGTTCTTC
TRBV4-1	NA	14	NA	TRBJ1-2	CASSQEFGGWGYTF	TGCGCCAGCAGCCAAGAGTTCGGGGGTTGGGGCTACACCTTC
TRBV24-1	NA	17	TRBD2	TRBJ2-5	CATSDKFGGGVQETQYF	TGTGCCACCAGTGATAAATTTGGCGGGGGGGTACAAGAGACCCAGTACTTC
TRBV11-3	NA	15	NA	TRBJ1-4	CASSLEGRGKEKLFF	TGTGCCAGCAGCTTAGAGGGGCGGGGGAAGGAAAAACTGTTTTTT
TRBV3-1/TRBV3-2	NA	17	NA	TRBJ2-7	CASSHLTPLGGSYEQYF	TGTGCCAGCAGCCACTTGACGCCTCTAGGGGGGTCCTACGAGCAGTACTTC
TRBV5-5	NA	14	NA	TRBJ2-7	CASSLVPGSYEQYF	TGTGCCAGCAGCTTGGTCCCGGGGTCCTACGAGCAGTACTTC
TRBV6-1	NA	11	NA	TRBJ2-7	CASSELYEQYF	TGTGCCAGCAGTGAATTATACGAGCAGTACTTC
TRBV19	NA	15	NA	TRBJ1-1	CASSIVPGRNTEAFF	TGTGCCAGTAGTATAGTCCCGGGAAGGAACACTGAAGCTTTCTTT
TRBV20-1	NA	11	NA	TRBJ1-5	CSARRGFIMHF	TGCAGTGCTAGGAGGGGATTTATTATGCATTTT
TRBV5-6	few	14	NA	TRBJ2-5	CASSLPGDIETQYF	TGTGCCAGCAGCTTGCCGGGGGATATCGAGACCCAGTACTTC
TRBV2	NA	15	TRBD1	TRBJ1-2	CASSPRDRGVGGYTF	TGTGCCAGCAGCCCAAGGGACAGGGGCGTAGGTGGCTACACCTTC
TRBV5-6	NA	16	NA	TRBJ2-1	CASSLSGLADYNEQFF	TGTGCCAGCAGCTTGTCTGGTTTAGCGGACTACAATGAGCAGTTCTTC
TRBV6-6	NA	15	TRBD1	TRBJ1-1	CASSGDRVGNTEAFF	TGTGCCAGCAGTGGCGACAGGGTGGGGAACACTGAAGCTTTCTTT
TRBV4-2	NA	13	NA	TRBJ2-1	CASSQVQGKGKFF	TGTGCCAGCAGCCAAGTCCAGGGGAAAGGCAAGTTCTTC
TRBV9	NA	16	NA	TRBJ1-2	CASSVVVGSDSGGYTF	TGTGCCAGCAGCGTAGTGGTGGGGTCAGACTCAGGTGGCTACACCTTC
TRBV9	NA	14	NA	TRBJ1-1	CASSVVGGSTEAFF	TGTGCCAGCAGCGTAGTAGGGGGAAGCACTGAAGCTTTCTTT
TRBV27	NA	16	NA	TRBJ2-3	CASSPRGHTSTDTQYF	TGTGCCAGCAGTCCCCGAGGACACACTAGCACAGATACGCAGTATTTT
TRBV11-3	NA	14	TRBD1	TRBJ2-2	CASGRDRGTGELFF	TGTGCCAGCGGCCGGGACAGGGGTACCGGGGAGCTGTTTTTT
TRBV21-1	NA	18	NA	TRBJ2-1	CASSSRRGAGGTHNEQFF	TGTGCCAGCAGCTCTAGAAGAGGGGCAGGGGGGACCCACAATGAGCAGTTCTTC
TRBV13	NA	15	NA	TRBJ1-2	CASSFGSGTNYGYTF	TGTGCCAGCAGCTTCGGCTCCGGGACTAACTATGGCTACACCTTC
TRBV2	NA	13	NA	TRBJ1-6	CASKEAPNSPLHF	TGTGCCAGCAAGGAAGCCCCGAATTCACCCCTCCACTTT
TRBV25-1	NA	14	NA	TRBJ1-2	CASSETGMMVGYTF	TGTGCCAGCAGTGAAACAGGGATGATGGTTGGCTACACCTTC
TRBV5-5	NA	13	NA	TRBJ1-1	CASSFKRNTEAFF	TGTGCCAGCAGCTTCAAAAGGAACACTGAAGCTTTCTTT
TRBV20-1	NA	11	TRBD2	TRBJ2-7	CSAWEGYEQYF	TGCAGTGCTTGGGAGGGCTACGAGCAGTACTTC
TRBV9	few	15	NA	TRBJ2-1	CASSVGRSSNAEQFF	TGTGCCAGCAGCGTAGGACGGTCTAGTAACGCTGAGCAGTTCTTC
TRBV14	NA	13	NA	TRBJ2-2	CASSPGGTVELFF	TGTGCCAGCAGCCCTGGGGGGACGGTGGAGCTGTTTTTT
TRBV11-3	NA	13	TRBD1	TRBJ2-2	CASSPRQGGELFF	TGTGCCAGCAGCCCGAGACAGGGCGGGGAGCTGTTTTTT
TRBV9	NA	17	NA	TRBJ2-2	CASSARLGEANTGELFF	TGTGCCAGCAGCGCCAGATTGGGGGAAGCGAACACCGGGGAGCTGTTTTTT
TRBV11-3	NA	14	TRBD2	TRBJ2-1	CASSPGLAGNEQFF	TGTGCCAGCAGCCCTGGACTAGCGGGCAATGAGCAGTTCTTC
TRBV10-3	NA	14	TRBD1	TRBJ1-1	CATDPGQGNTEAFF	TGTGCCACCGACCCGGGACAGGGTAACACTGAAGCTTTCTTT
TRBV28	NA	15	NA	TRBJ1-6	CASSFWDGYNSPLHF	TGTGCCAGCAGTTTCTGGGACGGTTATAATTCACCCCTCCACTTT
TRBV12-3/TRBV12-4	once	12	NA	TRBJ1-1	CASSLLNTEAFF	TGTGCCAGCAGTTTATTGAACACTGAAGCTTTCTTT